Following are 31 T cell receptor beta chains from one sample sequenced in a study of T-cell reconstitution after alpha-beta-depleted transplantation in children. A TCRbeta library incorporating unique molecular identifiers was prepared. TCRdb passed the PCR reads through MiXCR, listing each CDR3 protein once. The sample records about 590,000 distinct CDR3 sequences, 10% to 15% being singletons. Sequences were derived from PBMCs, mostly from graft donor cells, sampled 360 days after TCRalphabeta/CD19-depleted stem cell transplant. The origin of the receptors is a male patient under 18 who had a stem cell transplant for acute myeloid leukemia, so the T cells may come from the graft donor.

This clonotype was seen at least ten times. The chain links TRBV20-1 to TRBJ2-1; TRBD2 is a possible D gene (6 bases). CDR3 length equals 16 residues. Germline CDR1 and CDR2: DFQATT and SNEGSKA (reference sequence). V lost 3 bases and J 0 bases, leaving 15 bases between the germline ends. The CDR3, as DNA: TGCAGTGCTAGGGAGTTAGCGGTTAGCTCCTACAATGAGCAGTTCTTC. It encodes CSARELAVSSYNEQFF.

The chain couples TRBV28 to TRBJ2-1, with D possibly being TRBD1 (5 bases). V lost 4 bases, J lost 5 bases, and 12 bases lay in between. Germline loops: CDR1 MDHEN, CDR2 SYDVKM. This CDR3 has 14 amino acids. The CDR3: CASSWGGIDNEQFF. CDR3 bases: TGTGCCAGCAGTTGGGGCGGTATTGACAATGAGCAGTTCTTC.

This clonotype appeared a few times. This rearrangement joins TRBV6-4 to TRBJ2-6; D not resolved. The germline V gene has CDR1 MRHNA and CDR2 SNTAGT. Trimming pared 3 bases from V and 2 bases from J, leaving 8 bases between. The CDR3 has 15 residues. CDR3: CASSDSQAGANVLTF. CDR3 nucleotides: TGTGCCAGCAGTGATTCGCAGGCTGGGGCCAACGTCCTGACTTTC.

There are a few counts of this clonotype. The chain uses TRBV29-1 and TRBJ2-5, with no clear D. The CDR3 has 10 amino acids. Trimming pared 8 bases from V and 5 bases from J, leaving 9 bases between. In germline, CDR1 is SQVTM, CDR2 ANQGSEA. As DNA, the CDR3 is TGCAGCCCCCCCCCCGAGACCCAGTACTTC. Translation: CSPPPETQYF. Using reference TRBV29-1 and TRBJ2-5 for the parts outside the CDR3, the full variable domain is SAVISQKPSRDICQRGTSLTIQCQVDSQVTMMFWYRQQPGQSLTLIATANQGSEATYESGFVIDKFPISRPNLTFSTLTVSNMSPEDSSIYLCSPPPETQYFGPGTRLLVL.

This clonotype showed up just a few times. The chain links TRBV29-1 to TRBJ2-7; D is perhaps TRBD1 or TRBD2 (5 bases each). Between the trimmed V and J ends, which lost 7 bases and 6 bases, there was a span of 16 bases. Germline V gene lookup returns CDR1 SQVTM and CDR2 ANQGSEA. CDR3 size: 12 residues. The CDR3 loop is CSATVGVGEQYF. CDR3 sequence (DNA): TGCAGCGCCACCGTGGGGGTGGGCGAGCAGTACTTC.

The table lists this clonotype with many counts. J is TRBJ2-5 and V is TRBV15; 8 bases fit TRBD1. CDR3 length equals 15 residues. V lost 0 bases and J lost 1; bases outside the gene matches: 1. Germline loops: CDR1 LNHNV, CDR2 YYDKDF (reference sequence). The CDR3 nucleotides read TGTGCCACCAGCAGAGAAGGACAGGGCCAAGAGACCCAGTACTTC. This encodes CATSREGQGQETQYF. Using reference TRBV15 and TRBJ2-5 for the parts outside the CDR3, the full variable domain is DAMVIQNPRYQVTQFGKPVTLSCSQTLNHNVMYWYQQKSSQAPKLLFHYYDKDFNNEADTPDNFQSRRPNTSFCFLDIRSPGLGDTAMYLCATSREGQGQETQYFGPGTRLLVL.

This clonotype was recorded many times. This rearrangement joins TRBV12-3 or TRBV12-4 to TRBJ2-1; TRBD2 is a possible D gene (7 bases). Trimming pared 7 bases from V and 6 bases from J, leaving 22 bases between. The CDR3 is 16 amino acids. The CDR3, as DNA: TGTGCCAGCACCTTGTGGGGGGGCATTGGTGGCAATGAGCAGTTCTTC. Amino acid sequence: CASTLWGGIGGNEQFF.

This chain links TRBV20-1 with TRBJ1-3; D is unresolved. The germline V and J ends were trimmed by 6 bases and 2 bases, with 2 bases remaining between them. Germline lookup yields CDR1 DFQATT and CDR2 SNEGSKA (reference sequence). The CDR3 contains 10 residues. The CDR3 is CSAAGNTIYF. DNA for the CDR3: TGCAGTGCCGCTGGAAACACCATATATTTT.

The table lists this clonotype with many counts. The chain recombines TRBV28 with TRBJ2-7, with D maybe TRBD2 (5 bases). Trimming removed 5 bases from V and 0 bases from J, with 11 bases in between. The CDR3 is 14 residues long. CDR1 is MDHEN and CDR2 is SYDVKM in the germline V gene. The CDR3 DNA follows: TGTGCCAGCAGTCACCACGCGGGCTCCTACGAGCAGTACTTC. Translating gives CASSHHAGSYEQYF.

In this sample, this clonotype turned up a few times. As DNA, the CDR3 is TGTGCCAGTAGTTTACAAGGCCCCCAAGAGACCCAGTACTTC. Protein product: CASSLQGPQETQYF. The rearrangement links TRBV19 to TRBJ2-5, with unresolved D. Trimming took 5 bases from V and 1 from J, leaving 11 bases between them. CDR1 is LNHDA and CDR2 is SQIVND in the germline V gene (reference sequence). The CDR3 sequence is 14 residues long.

The table lists this clonotype with a few counts. This rearrangement joins TRBV2 to TRBJ2-2, with TRBD1 matching over 7 bases. CDR3 length: 14 residues. The germline CDR1 and CDR2 sequences are SNHLY and FYNNEI. Unmatched junction bases numbered 4, after V lost 8 bases and J lost 1 base. CDR3 residues: CASGRQGNTGELFF. The CDR3, as DNA: TGTGCCAGCGGTAGACAGGGGAACACCGGGGAGCTGTTTTTT. Supplemented by reference TRBV2 and TRBJ2-2, the full variable domain reads EPEVTQTPSHQVTQMGQEVILRCVPISNHLYFYWYRQILGQKVEFLVSFYNNEISEKSEIFDDQFSVERPDGSNFTLKIRSTKLEDSAMYFCASGRQGNTGELFFGEGSRLTVL.

This clonotype was counted ten times or more. The chain is built from TRBV28 and TRBJ2-7, with 10 bases fitting TRBD2. Germline V CDR1 and CDR2: MDHEN, SYDVKM. The CDR3 length is 18 residues. J was trimmed by 3 bases and V by 3 bases; bases with no gene match: 14. The CDR3 DNA reads TGTGCCAGCAGTTTTCGCTTCTGGAGCGGGGGGGTTTTCTACGAGCAGTACTTC. This sequence encodes CASSFRFWSGGVFYEQYF.

The gene calls are TRBV12-3 or TRBV12-4 and TRBJ2-7; 9 positions match TRBD1. The CDR3 runs 16 residues. Trimming at V came to 5 bases and at J to 4 bases, leaving 12 bases not matched to a gene. Here the CDR3 reads CASSRRSGTGTYEQYF. In DNA, the CDR3 is TGTGCCAGCAGTCGGCGATCCGGGACAGGGACATACGAGCAGTACTTC.

The chain carries TRBV28 and TRBJ2-7; the D call may be TRBD1 or TRBD2 (5 bases each). The V and J ends lost 6 bases and 0 bases respectively, with 12 bases between them. CDR1 and CDR2 (germline): MDHEN, SYDVKM. The CDR3 extends over 14 amino acids. CDR3 sequence reads: CASSRGGPSYEQYF. The CDR3 DNA sequence: TGTGCCAGCAGCCGGGGCGGGCCCTCCTACGAGCAGTACTTC. The entire variable domain, with the rest obtained from reference TRBV28 and TRBJ2-7, is as follows: DVKVTQSSRYLVKRTGEKVFLECVQDMDHENMFWYRQDPGLGLRLIYFSYDVKMKEKGDIPEGYSVSREKKERFSLILESASTNQTSMYLCASSRGGPSYEQYFGPGTRLTVT.

V gene TRBV27 combines with J gene TRBJ1-6; 10 nucleotides agree with TRBD1. V lost 5 bases, J lost 10 bases, and 8 bases stayed unmatched. The germline CDR1 and CDR2 sequences are MNHEY and SMNVEV (reference sequence). The CDR3 contains 15 residues. CDR3 sequence: CASSPRRTGGSPLHF. CDR3 bases: TGTGCCAGCAGTCCACGTCGGACAGGGGGATCACCCCTCCACTTT.

This chain uses TRBV11-2 with TRBJ2-2; D is ambiguous. Deletions cut 4 bases from V and 0 bases from J, with 9 bases between. Germline V CDR1 and CDR2: SGHAT, FQNNGV. This CDR3 contains 15 residues. The CDR3 region has the DNA TGTGCCAGCAGCTATTGGGGTTCGAACACCGGGGAGCTGTTTTTT. This sequence encodes CASSYWGSNTGELFF.

This clonotype came up many times. The rearrangement uses TRBV7-6 and TRBJ2-3; D possibly corresponds to TRBD2 (5 bases). The CDR3 extends over 14 amino acids. V was shortened by 1 base and J by 12 bases, with 17 bases between the two germline ends. Germline V lookup: CDR1 SGHVS, CDR2 FNYEAQ. The CDR3 loop reads CASSLVRASSVQYF. The CDR3 nucleotides are TGTGCCAGCAGCTTAGTCAGAGCTAGCTCGGTTCAGTATTTT.

This clonotype was detected only a few times. CDR3 amino acids: CATSNDRDQPQHF. Written as DNA, the CDR3 is TGTGCCACCAGCAACGACAGAGATCAGCCCCAGCATTTT. The rearrangement joins TRBV15 to TRBJ1-5, with D possibly TRBD1 on 5 matching bases. The germline CDR1 and CDR2 sequences are LNHNV and YYDKDF (reference sequence). V lost 4 bases and J lost 5, with 9 bases in between. The CDR3 is 13 amino acids.

The J gene is TRBJ1-2, the V gene TRBV7-9; no reliable D call. The V gene's germline CDR1 is SEHNR and CDR2 FQNEAQ (reference sequence). With 0 bases removed from V and 7 bases from J, the gap between germline ends came to 12 bases. CDR3 length equals 14 residues. CDR3 amino acids: CASSLARSVGGYTF. DNA of the CDR3: TGTGCCAGCAGCTTAGCGAGGAGTGTAGGTGGCTACACCTTC.

This rearrangement joins TRBV7-8 to TRBJ2-3; 11 bases match TRBD2. Germline trimming cut 1 base from V and 2 bases from J; bases unmatched to any gene: 8. This CDR3 spans 18 amino acids. The germline gives CDR1 SGHVS, CDR2 FQNEAQ. The CDR3 bases are TGTGCCAGCAGCTTAGAGGTCCTAGCGGGAGGCATCACAGATACGCAGTATTTT. It yields the protein CASSLEVLAGGITDTQYF.

This clonotype showed up just a few times. The rearrangement links TRBV20-1 to TRBJ2-1; D possibly corresponds to TRBD2 (6 bases). V was shortened by 3 bases and J by 3 bases, with 12 bases between the two germline ends. Looked up from germline, CDR1 is DFQATT and CDR2 is SNEGSKA (reference sequence). The CDR3 runs to 14 residues. Here the CDR3 DNA reads TGCAGTGCTAGCCCGCCGCGGGACTACAATGAGCAGTTCTTC. It is translated as CSASPPRDYNEQFF.

About this clonotype itself: The conserved closing phenylalanine or tryptophan is absent in this CDR3, likely reflecting a read error. V gene TRBV11-2 combines with J gene TRBJ2-3; no firm D call. V was shortened by 4 bases and J by 4 bases, with 12 bases between the two germline ends. In germline, CDR1 is SGHAT, CDR2 FQNNGV. The CDR3 totals 14 residues. CDR3 protein: CASSSIPKPDTQYS. DNA of the CDR3: TGTGCCAGCAGCTCTATCCCCAAACCAGATACGCAGTATTCT.

Here the CDR3 reads CASSRSGAPNNEQFF. The DNA of the CDR3 is TGTGCCAGCTCTAGAAGCGGGGCACCTAACAATGAGCAGTTCTTC. The chain carries TRBV18 and TRBJ2-1; 7 nucleotides align to TRBD2. J was trimmed by 5 bases and V by 6 bases; bases with no gene match: 10. From germline, CDR1 is KGHSH and CDR2 LQKENI. CDR3 length: 15 residues.

The chain couples TRBV24-1 to TRBJ2-1; 8 bases line up with TRBD2. V gave up 4 bases and J gave up 8 bases; unmatched junction bases: 9. The V gene's germline CDR1 is KGHDR and CDR2 SFDVKD. The CDR3 has 15 residues. CDR3 DNA sequence: TGTGCCACCAGTGACCCCGGGGGGGATTGGCATGAGCAGTTCTTC. This gives the protein CATSDPGGDWHEQFF.

This chain uses TRBV6-1 with TRBJ2-1; the D gene could be TRBD1 or TRBD2 (6 bases each). Trimming took off 3 bases at V and 15 bases at J, with 18 bases between the two ends. This CDR3 has 13 amino acids. Germline loops: CDR1 MNHNS, CDR2 SASEGT. The chain's CDR3 is CASSEDVWGAGFF. CDR3 nucleotide sequence: TGTGCCAGCAGTGAGGACGTTTGGGGGGCGGGGTTCTTC.

The rearrangement uses TRBV29-1 and TRBJ1-1, with D maybe TRBD1 (5 bases). Germline CDR1 SQVTM, CDR2 ANQGSEA. V lost 7 bases and J 0 bases, leaving 12 bases between the germline ends. The CDR3 is 13 residues long. The CDR3 sequence is CSATGRMNTEAFF. CDR3 bases: TGCAGCGCTACGGGACGGATGAACACTGAAGCTTTCTTT.

This clonotype was counted a few times. The V call is TRBV10-3, the J call TRBJ1-5, with D perhaps TRBD1 (6 bases). Germline CDR1 is ENHRY and CDR2 is SYGVKD. Trimming stripped 5 bases from V and 4 bases from J, with 12 bases between. This CDR3 is built from 14 residues. In nucleotides, the CDR3 is TGTGCCATCAGTCCCAGGGACACTAATCAGCCCCAGCATTTT. Residues: CAISPRDTNQPQHF.

The chain employs TRBV29-1 and TRBJ2-1, with 9 bases matching TRBD2. The junction had 6 bases not matched to a gene; V was cut back by 4 bases and J by 8 bases. The length of the CDR3 is 13 residues. CDR1 is SQVTM, CDR2 ANQGSEA, per germline. The CDR3 loop is CSVGLAEGYEQFF. The CDR3 DNA is TGCAGCGTTGGACTAGCGGAGGGGTATGAGCAGTTCTTC.

This rearrangement joins TRBV18 to TRBJ2-7; D might be TRBD2 (6 bases). This CDR3 is 14 amino acids long. V was pared by 4 bases and J by 1 base, with 11 bases between. Per germline, CDR1 KGHSH and CDR2 LQKENI. The CDR3 coding sequence is TGTGCCAGCTCACGACGGGACTTATCCTACGAGCAGTACTTC. Amino acid sequence: CASSRRDLSYEQYF.

The chain employs TRBV13 and TRBJ2-7; D is unclear. Germline loops: CDR1 PRHDT, CDR2 FYEKMQ (reference sequence). V gave up 5 bases and J gave up 1 base, with 9 bases separating them. The CDR3 contains 13 residues. CDR3 nucleotides: TGTGCCAGCAGCGGCGAAGGATCCTACGAGCAGTACTTC. It is translated as CASSGEGSYEQYF.

The rearrangement joins TRBV18 to TRBJ2-1; unclear D gene. Germline V gene data show CDR1 as KGHSH and CDR2 as LQKENI. The CDR3 loop spans 14 amino acids. Trimming cost V 0 bases and J 3 bases, with 6 bases left between them. The CDR3 DNA follows: TGTGCCAGCTCACCACCGTCTTACTACAATGAGCAGTTCTTC. Translating gives CASSPPSYYNEQFF. The complete variable domain, with remaining parts taken from reference TRBV18 and TRBJ2-1, reads NAGVMQNPRHLVRRRGQEARLRCSPMKGHSHVYWYRQLPEEGLKFMVYLQKENIIDESGMPKERFSAEFPKEGPSILRIQQVVRGDSAAYFCASSPPSYYNEQFFGPGTRLTVL.